This T cell receptor (beta chain) appears in the sequencing data of a study of OX40 agonist ivuxolimab in advanced cancers. The overall study: Head and neck, renal cell, melanoma or hepatocellular carcinoma were the cancers that dose-escalation patients had. Those enrolled were approximately 83% male, with a mean age of roughly 60 years and ages from roughly 20 to 90. Study-level points and caveats: The antigen specificity of the peripheral T cells (those that were expanded) was not determined.

The timepoints at which blood was sampled were baseline, cycle 4 day 1, and cycle 7 day 1. The data were produced by immunoSEQ multiplex PCR, yet TCRdb's version contains in-frame clones alone and is incomplete. The sample includes approximately 59,000 clones, 88% of them seen just once. Of note for this clone: Its antigen is still unknown.

CDR3 length equals 16 residues. Trimming left V 7 bases short and J 0 bases short, with 13 bases between. Germline CDR1 and CDR2: SEHNR and FQNEAQ (reference sequence). This specimen consisted of CD4+ or CD8+ T cells sorted from blood, obtained in a trial of the OX40 agonist ivuxolimab. The sequence was obtained from an adult with an advanced solid tumor such as melanoma, head and neck, liver or kidney cancer. V and J are TRBV7-9 and TRBJ2-6; the D gene is possibly TRBD2 (6 bases). CDR3: CASTRDLTSGANVLTF. The CDR3 nucleotides are TGTGCCAGCACTCGGGACTTGACCTCTGGGGCCAACGTCCTGACTTTC.